This TCR beta chain was retrieved from a study of blood T cell repertoires in COVID-19. Whole-study context: Italy, Spain and the United States were the sources of the convalescent and acute COVID-19 samples. T cells, B-cell-depleted T cells, or PBMCs provided the cDNA or gDNA that served as material.

V gave up 3 bases and J gave up 4 bases; unmatched junction bases: 8. The CDR3 is made up of 16 amino acids. In germline, CDR1 is SNHLY, CDR2 FYNNEI. This clone has more than one count but fewer than ten. Under the authors' procedure: Estimated nucleated cell counts came from reference gene primer amplification. The table came from immunoSEQ multiplex PCR; TCRdb's copy has only in-frame clones and leaves some out. V, J and clone size derive from that table, while D and trimming were established from the DNA sequence. Of fewer than 120,000 clones in the sample, almost 80% were seen once. Sequencing input: peripheral blood. This sequence joins TRBV2 and TRBJ1-3; 8 nucleotides line up with TRBD1. The TCR was taken from a woman of 80 years or more with active or convalescent COVID-19. CDR3 region: CASSEESRGPGNTIYF. CDR3 bases: TGTGCCAGCAGTGAGGAAAGCAGGGGGCCGGGAAACACCATATATTTT.